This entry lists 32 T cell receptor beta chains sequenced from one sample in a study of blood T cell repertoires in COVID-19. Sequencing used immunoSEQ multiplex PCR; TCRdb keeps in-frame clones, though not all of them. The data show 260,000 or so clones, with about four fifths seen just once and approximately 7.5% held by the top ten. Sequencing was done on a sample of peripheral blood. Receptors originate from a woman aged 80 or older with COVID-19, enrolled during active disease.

The CDR3 DNA reads as TGTGCCAGCAGCGTAGGGGACTGGGGTAGCGGGGGGACCCAGTACTTC. Protein product: CASSVGDWGSGGTQYF. V and J are TRBV9 and TRBJ2-5; 9 bases align to TRBD2. Germline V gene sequence: CDR1 SGDLS, CDR2 YYNGEE. Losses at the gene ends were 0 bases for V and 7 bases for J; bases not matched to a gene: 10. CDR3 size: 16 residues.

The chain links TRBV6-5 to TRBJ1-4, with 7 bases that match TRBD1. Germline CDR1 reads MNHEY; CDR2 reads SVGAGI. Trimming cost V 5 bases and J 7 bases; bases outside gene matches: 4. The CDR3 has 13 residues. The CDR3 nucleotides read TGTGCCAGCAGTCCGAGGGGGCCTGAAAAACTGTTTTTT. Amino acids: CASSPRGPEKLFF.

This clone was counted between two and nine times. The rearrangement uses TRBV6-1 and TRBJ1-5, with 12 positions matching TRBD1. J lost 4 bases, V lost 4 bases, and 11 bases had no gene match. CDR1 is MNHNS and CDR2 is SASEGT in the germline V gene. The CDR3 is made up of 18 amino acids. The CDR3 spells CASSGPRDRGPSNQPQHF. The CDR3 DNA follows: TGTGCCAGCAGTGGCCCCCGGGACAGGGGGCCGTCTAATCAGCCCCAGCATTTT.

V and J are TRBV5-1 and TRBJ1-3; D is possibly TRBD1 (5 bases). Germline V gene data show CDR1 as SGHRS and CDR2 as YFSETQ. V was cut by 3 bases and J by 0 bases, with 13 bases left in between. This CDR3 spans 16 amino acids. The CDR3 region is CASSSDTASSGNTIYF. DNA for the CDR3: TGCGCCAGCAGCTCGGACACGGCGAGCTCTGGAAACACCATATATTTT.

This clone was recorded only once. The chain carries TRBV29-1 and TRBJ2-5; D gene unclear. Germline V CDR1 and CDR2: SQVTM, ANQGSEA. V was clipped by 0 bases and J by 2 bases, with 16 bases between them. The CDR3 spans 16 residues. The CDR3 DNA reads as TGCAGCGTTGAAGAGGAAACGGAGAAGTGGCAAGAGACCCAGTACTTC. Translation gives CSVEEETEKWQETQYF. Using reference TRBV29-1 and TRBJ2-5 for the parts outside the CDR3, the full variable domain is SAVISQKPSRDICQRGTSLTIQCQVDSQVTMMFWYRQQPGQSLTLIATANQGSEATYESGFVIDKFPISRPNLTFSTLTVSNMSPEDSSIYLCSVEEETEKWQETQYFGPGTRLLVL.

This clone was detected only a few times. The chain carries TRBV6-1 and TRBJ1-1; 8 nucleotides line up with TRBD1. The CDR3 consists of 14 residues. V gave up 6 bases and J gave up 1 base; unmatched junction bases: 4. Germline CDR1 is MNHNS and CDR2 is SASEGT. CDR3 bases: TGTGCCAGCAGGGGACAGGAAAAGAACACTGAAGCTTTCTTT. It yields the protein CASRGQEKNTEAFF.

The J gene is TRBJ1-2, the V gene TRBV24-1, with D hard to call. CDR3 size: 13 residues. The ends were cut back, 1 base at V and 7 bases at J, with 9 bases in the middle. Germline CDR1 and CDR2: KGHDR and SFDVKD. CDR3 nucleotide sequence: TGTGCCACCAGTGATTTCCTTGGACTTGGCTACACCTTC. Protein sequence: CATSDFLGLGYTF.

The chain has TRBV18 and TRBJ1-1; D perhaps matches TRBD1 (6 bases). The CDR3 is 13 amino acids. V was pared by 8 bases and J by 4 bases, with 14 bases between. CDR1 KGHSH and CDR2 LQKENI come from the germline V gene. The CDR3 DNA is TGTGCCAGCCAAGGGGGAATTAGCACTGAAGCTTTCTTT. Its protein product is CASQGGISTEAFF.

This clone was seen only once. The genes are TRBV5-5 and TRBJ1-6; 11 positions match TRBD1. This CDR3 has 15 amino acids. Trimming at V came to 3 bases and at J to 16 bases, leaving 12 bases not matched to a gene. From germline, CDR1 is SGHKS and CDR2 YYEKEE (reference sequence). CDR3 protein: CASSYSGTGGNRLHF. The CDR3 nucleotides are TGTGCCAGCAGCTATTCCGGGACAGGGGGTAACCGGCTCCACTTT. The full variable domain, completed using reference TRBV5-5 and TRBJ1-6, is DAGVTQSPTHLIKTRGQQVTLRCSPISGHKSVSWYQQVLGQGPQFIFQYYEKEERGRGNFPDRFSARQFPNYSSELNVNALLLGDSALYLCASSYSGTGGNRLHFGNGTRLTVT.

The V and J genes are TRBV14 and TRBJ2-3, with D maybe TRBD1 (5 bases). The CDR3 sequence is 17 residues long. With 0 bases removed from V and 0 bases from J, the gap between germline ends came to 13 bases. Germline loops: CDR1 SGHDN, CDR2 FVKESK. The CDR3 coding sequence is TGTGCCAGCAGCCAAGATATGTTGACAGCTAGCACAGATACGCAGTATTTT. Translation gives CASSQDMLTASTDTQYF.

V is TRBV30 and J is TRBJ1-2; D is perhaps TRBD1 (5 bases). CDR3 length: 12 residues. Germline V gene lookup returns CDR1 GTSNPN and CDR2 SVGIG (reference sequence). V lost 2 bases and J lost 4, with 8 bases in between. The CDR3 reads CAWSRQSYGYTF. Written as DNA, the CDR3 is TGTGCCTGGAGTAGACAGTCCTATGGCTACACCTTC.

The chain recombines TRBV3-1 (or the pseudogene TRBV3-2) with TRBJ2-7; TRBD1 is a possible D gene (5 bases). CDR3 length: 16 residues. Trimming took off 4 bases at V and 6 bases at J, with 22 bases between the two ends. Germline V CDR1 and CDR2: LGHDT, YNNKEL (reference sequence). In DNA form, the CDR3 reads TGTGCCAGCAGCCCCCAGGGATTTTTAGGTGCGCTCGAGCAGTACTTC. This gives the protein CASSPQGFLGALEQYF.

The CDR3 DNA is TGCGCCAGCAGCCACGGACTAGCGGGGTACAATGAGCAGTTCTTC. As protein: CASSHGLAGYNEQFF. V and J are TRBV4-1 and TRBJ2-1; TRBD2 agrees at 12 bases. V lost 3 bases, J lost 4 bases, and 1 base stayed unmatched. The CDR3 has 15 amino acids. In germline, CDR1 is MGHRA, CDR2 YSYEKL.

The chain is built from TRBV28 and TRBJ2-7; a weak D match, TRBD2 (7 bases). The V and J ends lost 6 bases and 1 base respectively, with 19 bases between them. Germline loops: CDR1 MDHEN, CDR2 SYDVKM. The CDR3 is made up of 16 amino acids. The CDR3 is CASSTEGGRGSYEQYF. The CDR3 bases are TGTGCCAGCAGCACCGAGGGGGGGAGGGGTTCCTACGAGCAGTACTTC.

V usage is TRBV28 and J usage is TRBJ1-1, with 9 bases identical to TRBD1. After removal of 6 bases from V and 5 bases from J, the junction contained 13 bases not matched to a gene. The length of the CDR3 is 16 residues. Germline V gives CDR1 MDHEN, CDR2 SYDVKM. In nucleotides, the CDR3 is TGTGCCAGCAGCCCAGGCACAGGGGGCTGGGGAACTGAAGCTTTCTTT. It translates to CASSPGTGGWGTEAFF.

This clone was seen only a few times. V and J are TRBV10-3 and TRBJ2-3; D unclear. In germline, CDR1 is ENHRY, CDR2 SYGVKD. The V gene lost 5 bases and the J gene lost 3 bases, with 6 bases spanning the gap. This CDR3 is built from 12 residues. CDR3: CAISNRTDTQYF. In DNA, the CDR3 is TGTGCCATCAGTAATCGGACAGATACGCAGTATTTT.

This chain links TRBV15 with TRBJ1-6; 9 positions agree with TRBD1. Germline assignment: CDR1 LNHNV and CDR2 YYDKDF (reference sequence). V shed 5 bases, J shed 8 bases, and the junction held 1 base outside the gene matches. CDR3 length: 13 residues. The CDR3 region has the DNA TGTGCCACCAGCTGGGACAGGGATTCACCCCTCCACTTT. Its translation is CATSWDRDSPLHF.

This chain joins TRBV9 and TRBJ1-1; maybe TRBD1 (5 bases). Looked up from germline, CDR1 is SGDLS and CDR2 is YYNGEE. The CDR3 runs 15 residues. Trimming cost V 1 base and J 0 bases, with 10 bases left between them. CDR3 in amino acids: CASSVWQGLNTEAFF. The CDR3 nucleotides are TGTGCCAGCAGCGTATGGCAGGGTCTGAACACTGAAGCTTTCTTT.

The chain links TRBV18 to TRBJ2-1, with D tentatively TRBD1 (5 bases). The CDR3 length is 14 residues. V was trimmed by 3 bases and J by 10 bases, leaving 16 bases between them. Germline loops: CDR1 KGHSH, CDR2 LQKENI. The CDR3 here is CASSPRDIRLEQFF. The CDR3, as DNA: TGTGCCAGCTCACCCAGGGATATACGGTTAGAGCAGTTCTTC.

CDR3 sequence reads: CASSDPEGTSGRESAEQYF. Written as DNA, the CDR3 is TGTGCCAGCAGCGACCCCGAAGGGACTAGCGGGAGAGAGTCCGCCGAGCAGTACTTC. The chain uses TRBV9 and TRBJ2-7; TRBD2 matches 14 bases. CDR3 size: 19 residues. Germline CDR1 SGDLS, CDR2 YYNGEE. The ends lost 3 bases at V and 6 bases at J; junction bases unmatched: 17. Filled out from reference TRBV9 and TRBJ2-7, the complete variable domain reads DSGVTQTPKHLITATGQRVTLRCSPRSGDLSVYWYQQSLDQGLQFLIQYYNGEERAKGNILERFSAQQFPDLHSELNLSSLELGDSALYFCASSDPEGTSGRESAEQYFGPGTRLTVT.

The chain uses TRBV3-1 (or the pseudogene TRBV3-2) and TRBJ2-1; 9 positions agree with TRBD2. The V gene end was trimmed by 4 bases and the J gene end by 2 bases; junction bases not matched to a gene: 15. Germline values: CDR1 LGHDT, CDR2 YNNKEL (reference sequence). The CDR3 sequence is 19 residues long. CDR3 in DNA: TGTGCCAGCAGCCTAAGAGTCCCCAGCGGGAGGTCCACCTACAATGAGCAGTTCTTC. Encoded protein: CASSLRVPSGRSTYNEQFF.

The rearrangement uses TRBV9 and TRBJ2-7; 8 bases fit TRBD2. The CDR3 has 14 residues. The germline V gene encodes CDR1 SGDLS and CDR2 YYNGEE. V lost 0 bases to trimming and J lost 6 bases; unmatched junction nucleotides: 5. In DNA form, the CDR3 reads TGTGCCAGCAGCGTAGAGTGGACTAGCCGCGAGCAGTACTTC. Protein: CASSVEWTSREQYF.

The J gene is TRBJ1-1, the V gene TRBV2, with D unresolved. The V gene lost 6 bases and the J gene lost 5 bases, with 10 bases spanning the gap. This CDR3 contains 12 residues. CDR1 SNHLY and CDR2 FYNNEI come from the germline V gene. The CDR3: CASSIGRTEAFF. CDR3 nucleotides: TGTGCCAGCAGCATCGGTCGGACTGAAGCTTTCTTT.

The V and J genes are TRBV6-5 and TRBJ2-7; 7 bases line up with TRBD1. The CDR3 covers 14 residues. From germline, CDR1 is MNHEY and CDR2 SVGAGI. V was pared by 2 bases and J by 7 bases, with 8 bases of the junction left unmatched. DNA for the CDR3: TGTGCCAGCAGTTACCTCTTTACAGGGGTAGAGCAGTACTTC. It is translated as CASSYLFTGVEQYF.

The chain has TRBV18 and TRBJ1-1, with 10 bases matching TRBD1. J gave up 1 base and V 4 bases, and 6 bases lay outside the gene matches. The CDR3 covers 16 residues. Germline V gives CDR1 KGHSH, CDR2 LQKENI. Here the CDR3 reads CASSRRDRGGNTEAFF. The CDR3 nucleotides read TGTGCCAGCTCACGCCGGGACAGGGGCGGGAACACTGAAGCTTTCTTT. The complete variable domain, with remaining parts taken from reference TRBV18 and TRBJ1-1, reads NAGVMQNPRHLVRRRGQEARLRCSPMKGHSHVYWYRQLPEEGLKFMVYLQKENIIDESGMPKERFSAEFPKEGPSILRIQQVVRGDSAAYFCASSRRDRGGNTEAFFGQGTRLTVV.

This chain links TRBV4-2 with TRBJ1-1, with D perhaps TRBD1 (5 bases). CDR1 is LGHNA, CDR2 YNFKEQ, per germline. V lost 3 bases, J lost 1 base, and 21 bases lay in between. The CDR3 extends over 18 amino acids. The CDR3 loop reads CASSHPLQFETANTEAFF. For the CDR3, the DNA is TGTGCCAGCAGCCATCCCCTCCAATTCGAGACAGCGAACACTGAAGCTTTCTTT.

CDR3 protein: CASSSPDRESYGYTF. The CDR3 DNA follows: TGTGCCAGCAGCTCACCGGACAGGGAAAGCTATGGCTACACCTTC. V usage is TRBV7-9 and J usage is TRBJ1-2; 8 bases match TRBD1. Germline lookup yields CDR1 SEHNR and CDR2 FQNEAQ (reference sequence). The CDR3 contains 15 residues. V was clipped by 4 bases and J by 4 bases; unmatched bases: 8.

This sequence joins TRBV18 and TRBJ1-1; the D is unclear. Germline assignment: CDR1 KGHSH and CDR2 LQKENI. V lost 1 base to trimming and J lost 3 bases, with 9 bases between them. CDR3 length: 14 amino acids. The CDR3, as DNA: TGTGCCAGCTCACCACGCGGGCAAGACACTGAAGCTTTCTTT. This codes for CASSPRGQDTEAFF. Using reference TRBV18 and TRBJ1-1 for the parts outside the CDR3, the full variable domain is NAGVMQNPRHLVRRRGQEARLRCSPMKGHSHVYWYRQLPEEGLKFMVYLQKENIIDESGMPKERFSAEFPKEGPSILRIQQVVRGDSAAYFCASSPRGQDTEAFFGQGTRLTVV.

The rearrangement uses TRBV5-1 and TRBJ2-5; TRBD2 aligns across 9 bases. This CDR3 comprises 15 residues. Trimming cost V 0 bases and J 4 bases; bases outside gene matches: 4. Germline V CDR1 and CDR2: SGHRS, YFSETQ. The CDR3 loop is CASSLEGTSSETQYF. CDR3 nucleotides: TGCGCCAGCAGCTTGGAGGGGACTAGCTCAGAGACCCAGTACTTC.

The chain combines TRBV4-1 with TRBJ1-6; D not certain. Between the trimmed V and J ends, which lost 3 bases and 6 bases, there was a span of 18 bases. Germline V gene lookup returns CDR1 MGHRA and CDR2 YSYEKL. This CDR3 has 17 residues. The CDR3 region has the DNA TGCGCCAGCAGCCAGAGAGTTACGTGGGAGGCTAATTCACCCCTCCACTTT. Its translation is CASSQRVTWEANSPLHF.

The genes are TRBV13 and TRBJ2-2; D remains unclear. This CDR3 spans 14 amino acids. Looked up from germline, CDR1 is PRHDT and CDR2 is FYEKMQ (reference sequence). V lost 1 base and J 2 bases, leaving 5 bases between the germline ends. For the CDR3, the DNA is TGTGCCAGCAGCTTAGCGGTAAACACCGGGGAGCTGTTTTTT. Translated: CASSLAVNTGELFF.

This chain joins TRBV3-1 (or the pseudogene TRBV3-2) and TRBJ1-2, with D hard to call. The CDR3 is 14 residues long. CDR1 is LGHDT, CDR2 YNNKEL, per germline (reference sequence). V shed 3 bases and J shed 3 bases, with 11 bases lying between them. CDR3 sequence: CASSHRLPDYGYTF. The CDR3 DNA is TGTGCCAGCAGCCACCGACTACCGGACTATGGCTACACCTTC.